This is a list of T cell receptor beta chains from one sample in a study of T cell responses to AZD1222 COVID-19 vaccine. The assay was immunoSEQ multiplex PCR, and TCRdb's table has in-frame clones only and misses some. The sample holds some 140,000 clones, 80% to 90% seen once. Sample: peripheral blood, taken on day 0 of AZD1222 vaccination. All receptors derive from an adult in good health. The conserved cysteine and the conserved F or W are not part of the CDR3 here. Fields, in order: V gene, CDR3 protein.

TRBV27	ASGGQGRNEKLF
TRBV27	ASSLWPTGARLNTEAF
TRBV6-2/TRBV6-3	ASSSSLAGTVVSDEQY
TRBV28	ASSPRPPLAGGRADTQY
TRBV28	ASSSPGVVYNEQF
TRBV10-3	AISDKGGEKLF
TRBV28	ASSLSQATNTEAF
TRBV2	ASRDTSINTGELF
TRBV10-3	AIKEGREGTEAF
TRBV2	ASTFDPSRGHYYGYT
TRBV19	ASEGLYSNQPQH
TRBV5-1	ASSLSNEQF
TRBV4-2	ASSQDSEGYT
TRBV19	ASSISRLNTEAF
TRBV27	ASSLSPTGGNTEAF
TRBV28	ASSLLGRTDTQY
TRBV12-3/TRBV12-4	ASSRDSSYEQY
TRBV21-1	ASSKSHRVGDEKLF
TRBV24-1	ATSALGRANTGELF
TRBV7-9	ASSPTGGNSPLH
TRBV7-8	ASSLAGTGSYEQY
TRBV28	ASSFGQRGANQPQH
TRBV18	ASSSRGARSTDTQY
TRBV7-9	ASSLGQGSLHGYT
TRBV28	ASLGSGEPIYGYT
TRBV19	ASSSHGIAGYEQY
TRBV30	AWSTGMGHQG
TRBV5-4	ASSSGTARGGLNEQF
TRBV11-2	ASSLLASSSYNEQF
TRBV7-9	ASSLGTGLFAGNTIY
TRBV19	ASSNDREGFYEQY
TRBV28	ASSLIGGGGIHNQPQH
TRBV30	AWIPGRAYNSPLH
TRBV11-3	ASSLLLAGGQETQY
TRBV12-3/TRBV12-4	ASSLRGLTEAF
TRBV5-1	ASSRLEGLAGGHEQY
TRBV25-1	ASPYGTQRSYEQY
TRBV5-1	ASSLEAFGANVLT
TRBV12-3/TRBV12-4	ASSLNSGETQY
TRBV11-2	ASSLDVAAYNEQF
TRBV29-1	SVSSSGANVLT
TRBV6-2/TRBV6-3	ASSYGTTQY
TRBV12-3/TRBV12-4	ASSFAGELF
TRBV24-1	ATSGDSSGASYNEQF
TRBV6-2/TRBV6-3	ASSRHEGGSNQPQH
TRBV30	ASKTGSGYEQY
TRBV7-9	ASSPRDGAYEQY
TRBV4-1	ASSFDRYSSYEQY
TRBV11-3	ASSLADYNEQF
TRBV7-3	ASSPHRLASTGELF